This TCR beta chain was captured in a study of control samples from healthy donors and cancer patients (dated by TCRdb to the early 2020s). The germline V gene specifies SGHRS as CDR1 and YFSETQ as CDR2. Trimmed from V: 4 bases; trimmed from J: 0 bases; junction bases lacking a gene match: 2. The cysteine opens and the phenylalanine closes a CDR3 of 15 amino acids. The entry retains the CDR3 DNA only, 45 bases that are in frame from base 1. On this clone: This clone's antigen is unknown. Qualities for individual bases were not recorded, and no much larger clone is one base off.

The receptor library was made with the immunoSEQ multiplex PCR assay. Not all clones reach the TCRdb copy of this immuneACCESS table, which keeps in-frame sequences only. Checked studies attribute under half of the gap to unresolved V genes and leave the rest unexplained. The sample has roughly 160,000 clones on record, 96% of them singletons. Just over 1% of the sample belongs to the ten largest clones. The sample was blood. The rearranged segments are TRBV5-1 and TRBJ2-1; the central 9 bases match TRBD1. The receptor comes from a woman aged 25 to 39 in good health. In nucleotide form, the sequence is TGCGCCAGCAGCCGGGACAGGGACTCCTACAATGAGCAGTTCTTC. Its protein product is CASSRDRDSYNEQFF.